This TCR beta chain was found in a study of PD-1 blockade in classical Hodgkin lymphoma. General study points: With respect to the repertoire differences, their causes, possibly disease activity or prior therapy, remain undefined. Lower baseline TCR diversity was reported for newly diagnosed patients than for healthy donors.

The CDR3 extends over 15 amino acids. Germline CDR1 reads MDHEN; CDR2 reads SYDVKM. After removal of 1 base from V and 3 bases from J, the junction contained 2 bases not matched to a gene. Regarding this clone: Antigen: not known.

Assay used: immunoSEQ multiplex PCR; TCRdb lists only in-frame clones, some missing. Found here are around 20,000 clones, around 80% of them singletons; the top ten hold roughly 22%. All trial patients relapsed after autologous stem cell transplantation. The patients, who had relapsed/refractory classical Hodgkin lymphoma, achieved best responses of complete response, partial response or progressive disease. The rearrangement joins TRBV28 to TRBJ2-7; 11 nucleotides align to TRBD2. The sequences come from peripheral blood mononuclear cells (PBMCs), collected at baseline. The clonotype originates from a human donor with classical Hodgkin lymphoma. DNA of the CDR3: TGTGCCAGCAGTTTATCAGGACTAGCGGGCTACGAGCAGTACTTC. This gives the protein CASSLSGLAGYEQYF.